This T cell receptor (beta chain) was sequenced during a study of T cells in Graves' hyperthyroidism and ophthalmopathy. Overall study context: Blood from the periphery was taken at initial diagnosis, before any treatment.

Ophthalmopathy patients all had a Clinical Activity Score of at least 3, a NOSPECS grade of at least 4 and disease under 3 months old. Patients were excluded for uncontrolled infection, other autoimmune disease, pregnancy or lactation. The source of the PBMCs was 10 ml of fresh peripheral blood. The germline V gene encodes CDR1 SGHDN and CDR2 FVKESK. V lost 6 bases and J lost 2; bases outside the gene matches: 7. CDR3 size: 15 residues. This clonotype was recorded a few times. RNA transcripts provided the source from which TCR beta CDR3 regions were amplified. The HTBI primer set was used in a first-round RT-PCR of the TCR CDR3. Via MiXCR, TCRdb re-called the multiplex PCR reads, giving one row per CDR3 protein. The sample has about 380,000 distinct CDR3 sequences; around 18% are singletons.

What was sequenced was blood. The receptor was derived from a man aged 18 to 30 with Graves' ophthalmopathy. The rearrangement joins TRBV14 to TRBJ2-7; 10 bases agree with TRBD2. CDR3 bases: TGTGCCAGCAGTGGCATAGCGGGGGGCCCCTACGAGCAGTACTTC. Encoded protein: CASSGIAGGPYEQYF.